This T cell receptor (beta chain) was identified in a study of cytomegalovirus exposure and HLA in healthy donors. Trimming removed 0 bases from V and 1 base from J, with 7 bases in between. Per the germline V gene, CDR1 is SGHDT and CDR2 is YYEEEE. The CDR3 sequence is 15 residues long. Points from the study as a whole: V- and J-gene trimming in TCR beta was tied to a missense DCLRE1C variant by an analysis performed later. By a later analysis, the bulk of CMV-associated TCR beta chains appeared HLA-restricted.

Primers for the PCR totalled 60 Vbeta and 13 Jbeta. Some clones are missing from TCRdb's copy, which holds only in-frame ones; the method was immunoSEQ multiplex PCR. The repertoire holds roughly 140,000 clones, with approximately 80% as singletons. Worth noting for this clone: Its specificity is unknown.

Sequencing used PBMCs. The chain joins TRBV5-6 to TRBJ2-2; D unclear. This sequence was found in a man aged 18 to 29 in good health and CMV-seronegative. Written as DNA, the CDR3 is TGTGCCAGCAGCTTGGGACTCCAGAACACCGGGGAGCTGTTTTTT. Residues: CASSLGLQNTGELFF.